Reported below is one T cell receptor beta chain. This sample stems from a study of radiotherapy plus CTLA-4 blockade in lung cancer. Some clones are missing from TCRdb's copy, which holds only in-frame ones; the method was immunoSEQ multiplex PCR. The sample records some 92,000 clones, 82% being singletons. This CDR3 has 13 residues. From germline, CDR1 is SGHVS and CDR2 FNYEAQ. V was clipped by 5 bases and J by 1 base, with 8 bases between them. This chain links TRBV7-6 with TRBJ2-5; D is undetermined. This sequence originates from a human donor with non-small cell lung cancer who had a partial response to radiotherapy plus ipilimumab. The starting material was peripheral blood, obtained from a patient treated with radiotherapy plus ipilimumab. The CDR3 loop is CASSPDIQETQYF. CDR3 nucleotide sequence: TGTGCCAGCAGCCCAGACATCCAAGAGACCCAGTACTTC. Looking up the rest from reference TRBV7-6 and TRBJ2-5 gives the full variable domain: GAGVSQSPRYKVTKRGQDVALRCDPISGHVSLYWYRQALGQGPEFLTYFNYEAQQDKSGLPNDRFSAERPEGSISTLTIQRTEQRDSAMYRCASSPDIQETQYFGPGTRLLVL.